The 12 T cell receptor beta chains presented below share a single source sample, sequenced in a study of T cell repertoires in aging, cancer and after chemotherapy. TCR beta rearrangements were amplified from peripheral blood genomic DNA. Multiplex touch-down PCR with TRB-A/B primers amplified rearranged V-D-J TRB sequences. In TCRdb, the multiplex PCR reads were re-called with MiXCR into one record per CDR3 protein. The sample yields approximately 11,000 distinct CDR3 sequences, 25% to 35% seen once. Sequenced input: blood. The origin of the receptors is a human donor in good health.

This clonotype turned up a few times. The chain is built from TRBV4-1 and TRBJ2-7; D tentatively reads TRBD1 or TRBD2 (6 bases each). V lost 1 base to trimming and J lost 1 base, with 14 bases between them. The CDR3 sequence is 16 residues long. Germline V gene sequence: CDR1 MGHRA, CDR2 YSYEKL. The DNA of the CDR3 is TGCGCCAGCAGCCAAGGGAGGGGGGTCCGATCCTACGAGCAGTACTTC. This translates into CASSQGRGVRSYEQYF.

The chain combines TRBV6-1 with TRBJ2-3, with 11 positions matching TRBD1. CDR1 MNHNS and CDR2 SASEGT come from the germline V gene. CDR3 length: 16 residues. With V trimmed by 2 bases and J by 4 bases, 5 bases remained unmatched. The DNA of the CDR3 is TGTGCCAGCAGTGAATATAGGACAGGGGGCGCAGATACGCAGTATTTT. This sequence encodes CASSEYRTGGADTQYF.

This clonotype is labeled as medium-sized. The chain recombines TRBV11-2 with TRBJ1-1, with D unclear. This CDR3 is built from 13 residues. The ends were cut back, 6 bases at V and 1 base at J, with 9 bases in the middle. The V gene's germline CDR1 is SGHAT and CDR2 FQNNGV. The chain's CDR3 is CASSRKPNTEAFF. The CDR3 coding sequence is TGTGCCAGCAGTAGAAAACCGAACACTGAAGCTTTCTTT.

This chain connects TRBV12-3 or TRBV12-4 to TRBJ1-4; 9 nucleotides align to TRBD1. CDR3 size: 15 residues. The V and J ends lost 3 bases and 6 bases, in that order; junction bases with no gene match: 5. CDR3 DNA: TGTGCCAGCAGTTTTACAGGGGGCATCGATGAAAAACTGTTTTTT. It yields the protein CASSFTGGIDEKLFF.

Comments on this clonotype: The junction shows a germline mismatch at one end, possibly a read error. The rearrangement joins TRBV5-5 to TRBJ2-7; D is uncertain. This CDR3 has 15 residues. The V gene's germline CDR1 is SGHKS and CDR2 YYEKEE (reference sequence). The CDR3 nucleotides are TGCGCCAGCAGGCCCGAATTGTACGGTTACTACGAGCAGTACTTC. It specifies CASRPELYGYYEQYF.

J is TRBJ1-2 and V is TRBV6-5; D not resolved. Germline loops: CDR1 MNHEY, CDR2 SVGAGI. V lost 9 bases and J 0 bases, leaving 14 bases between the germline ends. The CDR3 runs to 14 residues. Here the CDR3 DNA reads TGTGCCAGTCGCGACCCGGGGACTAACTATGGCTACACCTTC. Protein sequence: CASRDPGTNYGYTF.

This clonotype was counted only a few times. The chain carries TRBV12-3 or TRBV12-4 and TRBJ2-7; D perhaps matches TRBD2 (5 bases). This CDR3 is 14 amino acids long. The V end lost 4 bases, the J end lost 0 bases, and 10 bases lay between the germline ends. CDR3 in amino acids: CASSYRGSSYEQYF. The CDR3, as DNA: TGTGCCAGCAGTTACCGAGGGAGCTCCTACGAGCAGTACTTC.

This chain links TRBV12-3 or TRBV12-4 with TRBJ2-5; unclear D gene. The CDR3 extends over 11 amino acids. V was trimmed by 5 bases and J by 5 bases, leaving 6 bases between them. Written as DNA, the CDR3 is TGTGCCAGCAGTGAAGGGGAGACCCAGTACTTC. It specifies CASSEGETQYF.

To note about this clonotype: Because the CDR3 is missing its conserved closing phenylalanine or tryptophan, this is likely a read error. The chain recombines TRBV28 with TRBJ1-2; no clear D. The V gene lost 6 bases and the J gene lost 1 base, with 12 bases spanning the gap. The germline V gene encodes CDR1 MDHEN and CDR2 SYDVKM. The CDR3 totals 14 residues. The CDR3 DNA reads as TGTGCCAGCAGCCTGCAACAGAGTAACTATGGCTACACCCTC. Translated, it gives CASSLQQSNYGYTL.

This clonotype was detected only a few times. The chain has TRBV27 and TRBJ2-2; 10 bases match TRBD1. The CDR3 runs 20 residues. CDR1 and CDR2 from the germline V gene are MNHEY and SMNVEV (reference sequence). Trimming removed 5 bases from V and 0 bases from J; junction bases left unmatched: 15. Here the CDR3 reads CASSPVSRDRGDPNTGELFF. The DNA of the CDR3 is TGTGCCAGCAGTCCCGTCTCCCGGGACAGGGGAGACCCGAACACCGGGGAGCTGTTTTTT.

Here the CDR3 DNA reads TGTGCCAGCAGTTTCGGTGTGCAGGGCCCCCTTATGGATGAAAAACTGTTTTTT. It is translated as CASSFGVQGPLMDEKLFF. The J gene is TRBJ1-4, the V gene TRBV28; the D gene is possibly TRBD1 (5 bases). The CDR3 sequence is 18 residues long. Germline CDR1 reads MDHEN; CDR2 reads SYDVKM. V was cut by 3 bases and J by 6 bases, with 23 bases left in between.

Points on this clonotype: A read error may produce the germline difference seen at one junction end. The V and J genes are TRBV4-1 and TRBJ1-3; TRBD1 matches at 10 bases. The CDR3 is 16 amino acids. The germline gives CDR1 MGHRA, CDR2 YSYEKL. The CDR3: CASSRGGDRGGNTIYF. DNA of the CDR3: TGTGCCAGCAGCCGAGGGGGGGACAGGGGTGGAAACACCATATATTTT.